This T cell receptor beta chain was sequenced in a study of T cell responses to AZD1222 COVID-19 vaccine. Findings and limits, study-wide: The number of AZD1222 recipients seropositive at baseline was only five to seven.

Germline trimming cut 1 base from V and 5 bases from J; bases unmatched to any gene: 7. The CDR3 spans 15 residues. Germline V CDR1 and CDR2: MGHRA, YSYEKL. A word on this clone: Antigen specificity is unknown.

Data came from immunoSEQ multiplex PCR; TCRdb stores just in-frame clones and leaves some out. This table has 95,000 to 130,000 clones, roughly 93% appearing once. Second-dose groups at about 4 or about 12 weeks were pooled. The rearrangement joins TRBV4-1 to TRBJ2-5; 7 bases agree with TRBD2. This receptor was taken from an adult who received the AZD1222 COVID-19 vaccine. Specimen: peripheral blood, collected 28 days after the second AZD1222 dose. The CDR3 DNA follows: TGCGCCAGCAGCCAAGGGGGACTACCCAGGGAGACCCAGTACTTC. It translates to CASSQGGLPRETQYF.